What follows is one TCR beta chain and its context. Its antigen remains unidentified. TCR beta libraries were prepared from cDNA with unique molecular identifiers. TCRdb used MiXCR to reprocess the PCR reads, holding one entry per CDR3 protein. The sample lists 350,000 to 450,000 distinct CDR3 sequences; 30% to 40% were seen once. This specimen comes from a study of post-analysis software for immune sequencing data. Study-level background: Disease trajectories encompassed relapsing-remitting, secondary progressive and progressive-relapsing multiple sclerosis. The study, taken as a whole, reports: Strong co-clustering by F measure linked samples that shared a preparation batch. The five TRBV segments detected at higher frequency in patients than in controls included TRBV5-6, TRBV5-1 and TRBV20-1. Controls showed significantly higher normalized Chao1 diversity than did multiple sclerosis patients.

In germline, CDR1 is DFQATT, CDR2 SNEGSKA (reference sequence). V lost 3 bases, J lost 1 base, and 17 bases lay in between. CDR3 size: 16 residues. V and J are TRBV20-1 and TRBJ2-3; D gene ambiguous. Sequenced input: blood. This clonotype originated in a girl aged 2 to 9 with multiple sclerosis. The CDR3 reads CSASTPVGFGTDTQYF. In DNA, the CDR3 is TGCAGTGCTAGCACGCCCGTAGGGTTCGGCACAGATACGCAGTATTTT.